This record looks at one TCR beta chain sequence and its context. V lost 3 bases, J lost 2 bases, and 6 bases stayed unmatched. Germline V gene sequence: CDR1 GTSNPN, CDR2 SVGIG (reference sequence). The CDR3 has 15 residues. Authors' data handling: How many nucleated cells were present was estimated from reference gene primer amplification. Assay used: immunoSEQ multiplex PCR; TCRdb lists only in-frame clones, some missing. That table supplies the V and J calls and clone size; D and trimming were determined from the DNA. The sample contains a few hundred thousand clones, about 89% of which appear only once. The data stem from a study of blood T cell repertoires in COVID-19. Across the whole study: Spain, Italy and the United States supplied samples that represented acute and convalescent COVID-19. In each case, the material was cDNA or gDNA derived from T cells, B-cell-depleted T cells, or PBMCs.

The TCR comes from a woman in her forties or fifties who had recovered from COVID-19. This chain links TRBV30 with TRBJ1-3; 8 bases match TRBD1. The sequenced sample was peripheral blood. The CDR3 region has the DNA TGTGCCTGGAGCCGAAACAGGGGGGCTGGAAACACCATATATTTT. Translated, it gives CAWSRNRGAGNTIYF.